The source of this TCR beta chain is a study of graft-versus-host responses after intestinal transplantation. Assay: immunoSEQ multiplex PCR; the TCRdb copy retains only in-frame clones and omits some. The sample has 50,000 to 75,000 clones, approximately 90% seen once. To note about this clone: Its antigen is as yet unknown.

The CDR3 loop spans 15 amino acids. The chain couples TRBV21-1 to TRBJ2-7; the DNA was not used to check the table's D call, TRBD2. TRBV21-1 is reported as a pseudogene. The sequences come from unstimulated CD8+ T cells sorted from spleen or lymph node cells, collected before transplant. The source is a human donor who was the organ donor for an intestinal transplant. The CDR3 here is CASSNVLAEKHEQYF. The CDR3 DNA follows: TGTGCCAGCAGCAATGTCCTAGCGGAAAAACACGAGCAGTACTTC.